A selection of T cell receptor beta chains follows, all from one sample in a study of control samples from healthy donors and cancer patients. TCRdb's copy holds only in-frame clones and misses some; the assay was immunoSEQ multiplex PCR. The table has some 150,000 clones, about 91% seen once; the top ten hold under 4%. The source material was blood. The receptors originated from a young man in good health. CDR3s include the opening cysteine and the closing phenylalanine or tryptophan. Each record gives: clone size, V gene, J gene, D gene, CDR3 DNA, CDR3 protein. A D gene is named only where the DNA matches it firmly. Clone size is shown for a subset of rows, as once, few, many or a class of expanded clone.

>.|TRBV13|TRBJ1-1|.
TGTGCCAGCATCTACCAGGGCGGCACTGAAGCTTTCTTT
CASIYQGGTEAFF
>.|TRBV6-1|TRBJ2-3|TRBD2
TGTGCCAGCAGTGAATGGGCTAGCGGGGGGGCCGCGCAGTATTTT
CASSEWASGGAAQYF
>.|TRBV6-5|TRBJ2-7|TRBD1
TGTGCCAGCAGTTACCAGGGACAGGAGAACGAGCAGTACTTC
CASSYQGQENEQYF
>.|TRBV9|TRBJ1-2|TRBD1
TGTGCCAGCAGCGTACGGACAGGGAATGGTAACTATGGCTACACCTTC
CASSVRTGNGNYGYTF
>.|TRBV6-5|TRBJ1-1|TRBD1
TGTGCCAGCAGATATACAGGGGAGAGCACTGAAGCTTTCTTT
CASRYTGESTEAFF
>.|TRBV5-6|TRBJ2-3|.
TGTGCCAGCAGCTTGTTCAGGGAAGACACAGATACGCAGTATTTT
CASSLFREDTDTQYF
>.|TRBV5-8|TRBJ1-5|.
TGTGCCAGCAGCTGGGGGGACTCAGAAAATCAGCCCCAGCATTTT
CASSWGDSENQPQHF
>.|TRBV4-2|TRBJ2-3|.
TGTGCCAGCAGCCAAGAAGGAGAGGTGGGGCTACCCACAGATACGCAGTATTTT
CASSQEGEVGLPTDTQYF
>.|TRBV10-3|TRBJ2-3|.
TGTGCCATCAGTAAGGGGACAGATACGCAGTATTTT
CAISKGTDTQYF
>.|TRBV29-1|TRBJ1-1|.
TGCAGCGTGCGAAAAAAATTGATGAACACTGAAGCTTTCTTT
CSVRKKLMNTEAFF
>.|TRBV7-9|TRBJ1-3|.
TGTGCCAGCAGCCCTGTCGGGGATGACACCATATATTTT
CASSPVGDDTIYF
>.|TRBV12-2|TRBJ1-1|.
TGTGCAAGTCGCCGACAGGGGGAAAACACTGAAGCTTTCTTT
CASRRQGENTEAFF
>.|TRBV19|TRBJ1-6|.
TGTGCCAGTAGTCCTCGGACAGAGTATAGCTCCTATAATTCACCCCTCCACTTT
CASSPRTEYSSYNSPLHF
>.|TRBV7-8|TRBJ1-6|.
TGTGCCAGCAGCACATTGCCAAATAATTCACCCCTCCACTTT
CASSTLPNNSPLHF
>.|TRBV7-2|TRBJ2-3|.
TGTGCCAGCAGCTTAGGTTCAGGGATGGATACGCAGTATTTT
CASSLGSGMDTQYF
>.|TRBV19|TRBJ1-3|TRBD1
TGTGCCAGTACCACGACAGGGTCTGAAAACACCATATATTTT
CASTTTGSENTIYF
>.|TRBV11-2|TRBJ1-2|.
TGTGCCAGCAGCTCCGCCAGTTGGGCATCGTATGGCTACACCTTC
CASSSASWASYGYTF
>.|TRBV7-8|TRBJ1-2|TRBD1
TGTGCCAGCAGCTTAGACAGGGGCGTGGGCTACACCTTC
CASSLDRGVGYTF
>.|TRBV28|TRBJ1-1|.
TGTGCCAGCAGCCTAGGGGACAAGAACACTGAAGCTTTCTTT
CASSLGDKNTEAFF
>.|TRBV10-1|TRBJ2-3|TRBD1
TGCGCCACCGGCACGAGACAGGGGAGAAGCACAGATACGCAGTATTTT
CATGTRQGRSTDTQYF
>.|TRBV29-1|TRBJ1-1|.
TGCAGCGTGTGGACACTTAGAAACACTGAAGCTTTCTTT
CSVWTLRNTEAFF
>.|TRBV28|TRBJ2-1|TRBD1
TGTGCCAGCAGGCACAGGGGCTCCTACAATGAGCAGTTCTTC
CASRHRGSYNEQFF
>.|TRBV11-1|TRBJ1-4|.
TGTGCCAGCAGCCGTAATGAAAAACTGTTTTTT
CASSRNEKLFF
>.|TRBV9|TRBJ2-7|TRBD1
TGTGCCAGCAGCGTGGGACAGCTCTCCTACGAGCAGTACTTC
CASSVGQLSYEQYF
>.|TRBV7-2|TRBJ2-3|.
TGTGCCAGCAGCTTCAGGGAGACAGATACGCAGTATTTT
CASSFRETDTQYF
>.|TRBV27|TRBJ1-1|.
TGTGCCAGCAGTTTAGCGGGGGTTGGGACTGAAGCTTTCTTT
CASSLAGVGTEAFF
>.|TRBV4-2|TRBJ1-5|.
TGTGCCAGCAGCCAAGAATATTGGGACATCAATCAGCCCCAGCATTTT
CASSQEYWDINQPQHF
>.|TRBV3-1/TRBV3-2|TRBJ2-7|.
TGTGCCAGCAGCCATTTAGTAGGGGTTTCCTACGAGCAGTACTTC
CASSHLVGVSYEQYF
>.|TRBV5-6|TRBJ2-1|.
TGTGCCAGCAGCTGGCGAGACAGGCTCGAGCAGTTCTTC
CASSWRDRLEQFF
>few|TRBV6-1|TRBJ1-1|.
TGTGCCAGCAGTGAAATCTGGCTGAACACTGAAGCTTTCTTT
CASSEIWLNTEAFF
>.|TRBV29-1|TRBJ1-1|.
TGCAGCGTTGTCGGTTATGGGGCTTTCTTT
CSVVGYGAFF
>.|TRBV7-2|TRBJ1-3|.
TGTGCCAGCAGCTTATACGAGGGGGGCTCTGGAAACACCATATATTTT
CASSLYEGGSGNTIYF
>.|TRBV11-2|TRBJ1-2|TRBD1
TGTGCCAGCAGCTTAGGACAGGGGGATTATGGCTACACCTTC
CASSLGQGDYGYTF
>.|TRBV24-1|TRBJ2-3|TRBD2
TGTGCCACCAGTGCCGGGGGGACTTCGCAATTCACAGATACGCAGTATTTT
CATSAGGTSQFTDTQYF
>.|TRBV21-1|TRBJ1-1|.
TGTGCCAGCAGCCCGGGGCAGGGTGAAGCTTTCTTT
CASSPGQGEAFF
>.|TRBV3-1/TRBV3-2|TRBJ1-4|TRBD1
TGTGCCAGCAGCGAGCGGACAGGGACGAATGAAAAACTGTTTTTT
CASSERTGTNEKLFF
>.|TRBV5-1|TRBJ2-2|TRBD2
TGCGCCAGCAGCGCTAGCGGGGGGACCCGCACCGGGGAGCTGTTTTTT
CASSASGGTRTGELFF
>.|TRBV23-1|TRBJ1-5|TRBD1
TGCGCCAGCATTATACCCCGGGACAGGGGGCCCCTGGGCAATCAGCCCCAGCATTTT
CASIIPRDRGPLGNQPQHF
>.|TRBV19|TRBJ1-2|TRBD1
TGTGCCAGTAGACCGGGACAGGGACCTAACTATGGCTACACCTTC
CASRPGQGPNYGYTF
>.|TRBV5-1|TRBJ1-1|TRBD1
TGCGCCAGCAGCTTACTGGGACAGGAAGCTTTCTTT
CASSLLGQEAFF
>.|TRBV18|TRBJ2-7|TRBD2
TGTGCCAGCTCACCTAGCGGGGGGTTCTACGAGCAGTACTTC
CASSPSGGFYEQYF
>.|TRBV6-5|TRBJ1-2|.
TGTGCCAGCACGGCAGGGAGTGGCTACACCTTC
CASTAGSGYTF
>.|TRBV10-3|TRBJ1-2|.
TGTGCCATCTTTTCCGAAACTAACTATGGCTACACCTTC
CAIFSETNYGYTF
>few|TRBV19|TRBJ1-6|.
TGTGCCAGTAATGCGTTACAATTGGGTAATTCACCCCTCCACTTT
CASNALQLGNSPLHF
>.|TRBV9|TRBJ2-2|.
TGTGCCAGCAGCGTAATCACCCCCACCGGGGAGCTGTTTTTT
CASSVITPTGELFF
>.|TRBV9|TRBJ2-3|TRBD2
TGTGCCAGCAGCGCTAGCGGGGGGGCTACAGATACGCAGTATTTT
CASSASGGATDTQYF
>.|TRBV6-5|TRBJ1-6|TRBD1
TGTGCCAGCAGCCCGGGGGACAGGGTGAATTCACCCCTCCACTTT
CASSPGDRVNSPLHF
>.|TRBV9|TRBJ2-7|.
TGTGCCAGCAGCGTAGTTTCAGAGGGACACATCTACGAGCAGTACTTC
CASSVVSEGHIYEQYF
>.|TRBV10-3|TRBJ2-7|TRBD1
TGTGCCATCAGGGGACAGGGCTACGAGCAGTACTTC
CAIRGQGYEQYF
>few|TRBV9|TRBJ2-2|.
TGTGCCAGCAGCGAACAGCCGGGACCCCGGGGAACCGGGGAGCTGTTTTTT
CASSEQPGPRGTGELFF
>.|TRBV7-9|TRBJ2-7|.
TGTGCCAGCAGCTCGGCAGGGCCCTCAGGCGAGCAGTACTTC
CASSSAGPSGEQYF
>.|TRBV9|TRBJ1-2|.
TGTGCCAGCAGCGTAGGCGGTAACTATGGCTACACCTTC
CASSVGGNYGYTF
>.|TRBV14|TRBJ2-1|.
TGTGCCAGCGCGCTTCGGGGGAACAATGAGCAGTTCTTC
CASALRGNNEQFF
>once|TRBV6-6|TRBJ1-2|TRBD1
TGTGCCAGCAGTTACCCGGGACAGGGGAATGGCTACACCTTC
CASSYPGQGNGYTF
>.|TRBV6-5|TRBJ2-1|TRBD2
TGTGCCAGCAGTTACTCTGCGGGGGGCCCCTACAATGAGCAGTTCTTC
CASSYSAGGPYNEQFF
>few|TRBV9|TRBJ2-7|.
TGTGCCAGCAGCGTAGAGGGGACTTCGTTCTACGAGCAGTACTTC
CASSVEGTSFYEQYF
>.|TRBV6-5|TRBJ1-1|TRBD1
TGTGCCAGCAGTACCGGACAGGGTGAAGCTTTCTTT
CASSTGQGEAFF
>.|TRBV27|TRBJ1-2|.
TGTGCCAGCAGTTTATCCTGGGCTGCTAACTATGGCTACACCTTC
CASSLSWAANYGYTF
>once|TRBV12-3/TRBV12-4|TRBJ1-2|.
TGTGCCAGCAGTTACTCAACGGGGGGAGGCTACACCTTC
CASSYSTGGGYTF
>once|TRBV21-1|TRBJ1-2|.
TGTGCCAGCAGCAAAATAGGGTTACCAGGAAGGAACTATGGCTACACCTTC
CASSKIGLPGRNYGYTF